The 28 T cell receptor beta chains below all came from one sample that was sequenced in a study of OX40 agonist ivuxolimab in advanced cancers. Assay used: immunoSEQ multiplex PCR; TCRdb lists only in-frame clones, some missing. The profile shows approximately 76,000 clones, 86% of them singletons. The input for sequencing was CD4+ or CD8+ T cells sorted from blood, taken in a trial of the OX40 agonist ivuxolimab. The source is an adult with an advanced solid tumor such as melanoma, head and neck, liver or kidney cancer.

The rearrangement links TRBV5-3 to TRBJ1-6, with D maybe TRBD1 (6 bases). TRBV5-3 is an open reading frame whose function is uncertain. This CDR3 spans 15 amino acids. V lost 8 bases, J lost 7 bases, and 19 bases lay in between. CDR3 protein: CASSIRTASNSPLHF. CDR3 sequence (DNA): TGTGCCAGCAGCATAAGGACAGCATCCAATTCACCCCTCCACTTT.

The CDR3 here is CASSIRAGGNDQYF. CDR3 nucleotide sequence: TGTGCCAGTAGTATAAGGGCCGGCGGGAACGATCAGTACTTC. This rearrangement joins TRBV19 to TRBJ2-4; D is perhaps TRBD2 (6 bases). CDR3 length equals 14 residues. Per the germline V gene, CDR1 is LNHDA and CDR2 is SQIVND (reference sequence). V was pared by 2 bases and J by 12 bases, with 17 bases between. The whole variable domain, remainder taken from reference TRBV19 and TRBJ2-4, is DGGITQSPKYLFRKEGQNVTLSCEQNLNHDAMYWYRQDPGQGLRLIYYSQIVNDFQKGDIAEGYSVSREKKESFPLTVTSAQKNPTAFYLCASSIRAGGNDQYFGAGTRLSVL.

The table lists this clone with a count of one. This chain joins TRBV6-1 and TRBJ2-7; D is perhaps TRBD1 (5 bases). CDR1 and CDR2 (germline): MNHNS, SASEGT. The V end lost 3 bases, the J end lost 0 bases, and 15 bases lay between the germline ends. The CDR3 length is 16 residues. The CDR3 DNA follows: TGTGCCAGCAGTGAGTCCATGGGGCAGGGCTCCTACGAGCAGTACTTC. This translates into CASSESMGQGSYEQYF.

This chain links TRBV19 with TRBJ1-5; the match to TRBD1 covers 7 bases. The CDR3 totals 14 residues. The germline V gene encodes CDR1 LNHDA and CDR2 SQIVND (reference sequence). V was pared by 4 bases and J by 6 bases, with 6 bases of the junction left unmatched. This chain's CDR3 is CASSTTGRGQPQHF. The CDR3 nucleotides are TGTGCCAGTAGTACGACAGGGAGAGGTCAGCCCCAGCATTTT.

The chain recombines TRBV10-3 with TRBJ2-5; 10 bases agree with TRBD1. V shed 2 bases, J shed 0 bases, and the junction held 0 bases outside the gene matches. The CDR3 extends over 15 amino acids. Per the germline V gene, CDR1 is ENHRY and CDR2 is SYGVKD. CDR3 DNA sequence: TGTGCCATCAGTGAGGACAGGGGGCACCAAGAGACCCAGTACTTC. It specifies CAISEDRGHQETQYF.

V is TRBV19 and J is TRBJ1-5; TRBD1 agrees at 8 bases. From germline, CDR1 is LNHDA and CDR2 SQIVND (reference sequence). This CDR3 comprises 17 residues. The V and J ends lost 10 bases and 0 bases, in that order; junction bases with no gene match: 14. The CDR3 spells CATKDRDDLYSNQPQHF. CDR3 DNA sequence: TGTGCCACTAAGGACAGGGACGACTTATATAGCAATCAGCCCCAGCATTTT.

This clone was recorded a few times. The chain has TRBV28 and TRBJ2-7; a weak D match, TRBD2 (6 bases). Trimming pared 7 bases from V and 4 bases from J, leaving 17 bases between. This CDR3 is built from 14 residues. From germline, CDR1 is MDHEN and CDR2 SYDVKM. The CDR3 region has the DNA TGTGCCAGCAATCGACGGGGGTTTTCTTACGAGCAGTACTTC. Amino acid sequence: CASNRRGFSYEQYF.

V usage is TRBV5-6 and J usage is TRBJ2-7; a possible D gene is TRBD1 (5 bases). With 1 base removed from V and 5 bases from J, the gap between germline ends came to 13 bases. The CDR3 is 14 residues long. Per the germline V gene, CDR1 is SGHDT and CDR2 is YYEEEE. The CDR3 region is CASSLRAGSHEQYF. The CDR3 DNA reads TGTGCCAGCAGCTTGAGGGCAGGGTCCCACGAGCAGTACTTC.

The CDR3 DNA sequence: TGTGCCAGCAGCTTATACCAGGGCCGGGAGCTGTTTTTT. This gives the protein CASSLYQGRELFF. The J gene is TRBJ2-2, the V gene TRBV7-2; possible D gene TRBD1, 5 bases. Deletions cut 2 bases from V and 9 bases from J, with 10 bases between. Germline V gene data show CDR1 as SGHTA and CDR2 as FQGNSA. There are 13 residues in the CDR3. Drawing the rest from reference TRBV7-2 and TRBJ2-2, the complete variable domain is GAGVSQSPSNKVTEKGKDVELRCDPISGHTALYWYRQSLGQGLEFLIYFQGNSAPDKSGLPSDRFSAERTGGSVSTLTIQRTQQEDSAVYLCASSLYQGRELFFGEGSRLTVL.

The chain links TRBV5-1 to TRBJ2-5; D is ambiguous. V was trimmed by 4 bases and J by 2 bases, leaving 3 bases between them. This CDR3 comprises 11 residues. From germline, CDR1 is SGHRS and CDR2 YFSETQ. CDR3: CASSLQETQYF. DNA for the CDR3: TGCGCCAGCAGCCTGCAAGAGACCCAGTACTTC. Complete variable domain (other parts from reference TRBV5-1 and TRBJ2-5): KAGVTQTPRYLIKTRGQQVTLSCSPISGHRSVSWYQQTPGQGLQFLFEYFSETQRNKGNFPGRFSGRQFSNSRSEMNVSTLELGDSALYLCASSLQETQYFGPGTRLLVL.

This clone has more than one count but fewer than ten. One junction end does not reproduce the germline sequence, and a read error may be involved. The gene calls are TRBV4-2 and TRBJ2-3, with D perhaps TRBD2 (5 bases). This CDR3 is built from 14 residues. The V gene's germline CDR1 is LGHNA and CDR2 YNFKEQ. The CDR3 DNA is TGTGCCAGCAGCCAAAGGGCTAGCAGAGATACGCAGTATTTT. Its translation: CASSQRASRDTQYF.

V is TRBV6-6 and J is TRBJ1-5, with D hard to call. V shed 5 bases and J shed 1 base, with 9 bases lying between them. Germline assignment: CDR1 MNHNY and CDR2 SVGAGI (reference sequence). CDR3 length: 14 residues. CDR3 protein: CASSDRSSNQPQHF. Here the CDR3 DNA reads TGTGCCAGCAGTGATCGCAGCAGCAATCAGCCCCAGCATTTT.

This clone has just one count. The chain couples TRBV23-1 to TRBJ2-2; the D gene is possibly TRBD2 (7 bases). TRBV23-1 is an ORF, with its function uncertain. Trimming took off 4 bases at V and 7 bases at J, with 16 bases between the two ends. The length of the CDR3 is 15 residues. The CDR3 DNA reads TGCGCCAGCAGTCTCTGGGGGGGCTGGGACGGGGAGCTGTTTTTT. Residues: CASSLWGGWDGELFF.

The chain has TRBV5-1 and TRBJ1-2, with 10 bases matching TRBD1. The CDR3 contains 16 residues. V shed 5 bases, J shed 4 bases, and the junction held 11 bases outside the gene matches. CDR1 and CDR2 (germline): SGHRS, YFSETQ. The CDR3 here is CASSYIPGQGGYGYTF. The CDR3, as DNA: TGCGCCAGCAGTTACATTCCTGGACAGGGGGGCTATGGCTACACCTTC.

A few counts support this clone. The V gene is TRBV6-1, the J gene TRBJ2-7, with D uncertain. V lost 0 bases and J 4 bases, leaving 1 base between the germline ends. The CDR3 has 11 residues. CDR1 is MNHNS, CDR2 SASEGT, per germline. CDR3 amino acids: CASSEAYEQYF. Written as DNA, the CDR3 is TGTGCCAGCAGTGAAGCGTACGAGCAGTACTTC.

The V call is TRBV18, the J call TRBJ2-5; the match to TRBD1 covers 7 bases. The CDR3 consists of 17 residues. V shed 0 bases, J shed 5 bases, and the junction held 12 bases outside the gene matches. Germline V gives CDR1 KGHSH, CDR2 LQKENI. CDR3 protein: CASSPPDGTATGETQYF. The DNA for the CDR3 is TGTGCCAGCTCACCACCGGACGGGACAGCAACTGGGGAGACCCAGTACTTC.

CDR3 nucleotides: TGTGCCAGCAGCTTAACCCCTGGACAGGTTAATAATGAAAAACTGTTTTTT. It specifies CASSLTPGQVNNEKLFF. The chain employs TRBV7-8 and TRBJ1-4; 7 nucleotides line up with TRBD1. The length of the CDR3 is 17 residues. CDR1 and CDR2 from the germline V gene are SGHVS and FQNEAQ. Germline trimming cut 2 bases from V and 4 bases from J; bases unmatched to any gene: 10. The variable domain in full, completed from reference TRBV7-8 and TRBJ1-4, reads GAGVSQSPRYKVAKRGQDVALRCDPISGHVSLFWYQQALGQGPEFLTYFQNEAQLDKSGLPSDRFFAERPEGSVSTLKIQRTQQEDSAVYLCASSLTPGQVNNEKLFFGSGTQLSVL.

The chain employs TRBV5-1 and TRBJ2-2; D unresolved. This CDR3 region has 14 residues. Trimming removed 5 bases at V and 1 base at J, with 9 bases between. Germline V gene sequence: CDR1 SGHRS, CDR2 YFSETQ. This CDR3 reads CASRAGLNTGELFF. The CDR3, as DNA: TGCGCCAGCAGAGCCGGCCTGAACACCGGGGAGCTGTTTTTT.

The rearrangement uses TRBV28 and TRBJ1-3; D unresolved. In germline, CDR1 is MDHEN, CDR2 SYDVKM. V lost 1 base and J 1 base, leaving 5 bases between the germline ends. The CDR3 runs to 14 residues. CDR3 DNA sequence: TGTGCCAGCAGTTTATCGGGTTCTGGAAACACCATATATTTT. It translates to CASSLSGSGNTIYF. Based on the CDR3 plus reference TRBV28 and TRBJ1-3, the full variable domain is DVKVTQSSRYLVKRTGEKVFLECVQDMDHENMFWYRQDPGLGLRLIYFSYDVKMKEKGDIPEGYSVSREKKERFSLILESASTNQTSMYLCASSLSGSGNTIYFGEGSWLTVV.

The table lists this clone with a count of one. The V call is TRBV5-4, the J call TRBJ2-1; 7 nucleotides agree with TRBD2. Germline assignment: CDR1 SGHNT and CDR2 YYREEE (reference sequence). V dropped 0 bases and J dropped 8; count of bases not matched to a gene: 2. This CDR3 spans 13 amino acids. CDR3 in DNA: TGTGCCAGCAGCTTGGCTCTAGCGGATGAGCAGTTCTTC. It encodes CASSLALADEQFF.

The chain joins TRBV7-9 to TRBJ1-3, with D possibly being TRBD1 (5 bases). This CDR3 is 13 amino acids long. CDR1 SEHNR and CDR2 FQNEAQ come from the germline V gene (reference sequence). V was cut by 6 bases and J by 4 bases, with 10 bases left in between. CDR3 coding DNA: TGTGCCAGCAGAGAGGGGTACGGAAACACCATATATTTT. It encodes CASREGYGNTIYF.

This chain links TRBV29-1 with TRBJ2-7; 8 nucleotides match TRBD2. Germline CDR1 and CDR2: SQVTM and ANQGSEA. Trimming removed 2 bases from V and 5 bases from J; junction bases left unmatched: 11. This CDR3 comprises 15 residues. The CDR3 here is CSVESPGGDVNEQYF. CDR3 DNA sequence: TGCAGCGTTGAATCCCCCGGGGGGGACGTCAACGAGCAGTACTTC.

In its sample, this clone was seen a few times. The chain has TRBV28 and TRBJ2-3, with D tentatively TRBD2 (5 bases). Trimming pared 4 bases from V and 5 bases from J, leaving 13 bases between. Germline CDR1 and CDR2: MDHEN and SYDVKM. The CDR3 extends over 14 amino acids. Here the CDR3 reads CASSYVGEGDTQYF. The CDR3 DNA sequence: TGTGCCAGCAGTTATGTGGGAGAAGGAGATACGCAGTATTTT.

This chain links TRBV2 with TRBJ2-1; D uncertain. V dropped 11 bases and J dropped 1 base, with 12 bases sitting between them. Germline V gene lookup returns CDR1 SNHLY and CDR2 FYNNEI. The CDR3 length is 13 residues. The CDR3 loop is CADSNPSYNEQFF. CDR3 nucleotide sequence: TGTGCCGACTCCAATCCTTCCTACAATGAGCAGTTCTTC.

The chain combines TRBV19 with TRBJ2-3; a weak D match, TRBD1 (6 bases). The germline V gene encodes CDR1 LNHDA and CDR2 SQIVND (reference sequence). The CDR3 contains 16 residues. With 5 bases removed from V and 0 bases from J, the gap between germline ends came to 15 bases. The CDR3 spells CASSGQNHPSTDTQYF. CDR3 DNA sequence: TGTGCCAGTAGTGGACAGAACCATCCTAGCACAGATACGCAGTATTTT.

This sequence joins TRBV28 and TRBJ2-2, with a tentative D call TRBD2 (6 bases). The CDR3 loop spans 13 amino acids. Germline-derived CDR1 and CDR2 are MDHEN and SYDVKM. Trimming removed 7 bases from V and 5 bases from J, with 11 bases in between. CDR3 residues: CASKIGGTGELFF. The CDR3, as DNA: TGTGCCAGCAAAATAGGAGGGACCGGGGAGCTGTTTTTT.

J is TRBJ1-4 and V is TRBV11-2; tentative D call: TRBD1 (5 bases). CDR1 and CDR2 (germline): SGHAT, FQNNGV. The germline V and J ends were trimmed by 0 bases and 7 bases, with 6 bases remaining between them. CDR3 length: 13 residues. The CDR3 coding sequence is TGTGCCAGCAGCTTAGAGGGGGGTGAAAAACTGTTTTTT. Its translation is CASSLEGGEKLFF.

The V and J genes are TRBV6-1 and TRBJ1-2, with D maybe TRBD1 (5 bases). Germline V gives CDR1 MNHNS, CDR2 SASEGT. The V gene lost 0 bases and the J gene lost 11 bases, with 7 bases spanning the gap. This CDR3 is built from 11 residues. This CDR3 is CASSEAGAYTF. The CDR3 DNA reads as TGTGCCAGCAGTGAAGCAGGGGCATACACCTTC.